One and the same sample provided the 9 T cell receptor beta chains below, sequenced in a study of T cell repertoires in cytomegalovirus infection. Each CDR3 protein is one row after TCRdb ran MiXCR on the reads. The sample lists roughly 760,000 distinct CDR3 sequences, under 40% occurring once. The sample taken for sequencing was PBMCs. Source of these receptors: a human donor in good health (CMV status not recorded). Some clones in this sample may be carry-over from other donors' samples.

This clonotype was observed a few times. The rearrangement uses TRBV12-3 or TRBV12-4 and TRBJ1-5, with D possibly matching TRBD1 (5 bases). The CDR3 loop spans 14 amino acids. With 3 bases removed from V and 5 bases from J, the gap between germline ends came to 11 bases. DNA of the CDR3: TGTGCCAGCAGTTTCGGGGGTTCTTATCAGCCCCAGCATTTT. Translated, it gives CASSFGGSYQPQHF.

This clonotype was seen repeatedly, ten times or more. The V gene is TRBV7-2, the J gene TRBJ1-4; D remains unclear. The germline CDR1 and CDR2 sequences are SGHTA and FQGNSA. Trimming stripped 0 bases from V and 7 bases from J, with 6 bases between. The CDR3 totals 13 residues. DNA of the CDR3: TGTGCCAGCAGCTTAGCGGATCGTGAAAAACTGTTTTTT. The encoded protein is CASSLADREKLFF.

This clonotype has at least ten counts. V usage is TRBV27 and J usage is TRBJ2-1; perhaps TRBD1 as D (6 bases). Per the germline V gene, CDR1 is MNHEY and CDR2 is SMNVEV (reference sequence). The CDR3 has 14 amino acids. Trimming took off 6 bases at V and 3 bases at J, with 12 bases between the two ends. CDR3: CASRPQGLYNEQFF. The DNA for the CDR3 is TGTGCCAGCAGACCGCAGGGGCTCTACAATGAGCAGTTCTTC.

V gene TRBV29-1 combines with J gene TRBJ2-6; 12 nucleotides line up with TRBD2. V lost 5 bases to trimming and J lost 0 bases; unmatched junction nucleotides: 2. The CDR3 runs 16 residues. Germline CDR1 and CDR2: SQVTM and ANQGSEA. CDR3 nucleotides: TGCAGCGTTCCGACTAGCGGGAGCTCTGGGGCCAACGTCCTGACTTTC. Protein product: CSVPTSGSSGANVLTF.

The chain recombines TRBV4-1 with TRBJ2-1, with TRBD2 identical over 8 bases. Germline values: CDR1 MGHRA, CDR2 YSYEKL. This CDR3 region has 16 residues. V lost 0 bases, J lost 10 bases, and 11 bases stayed unmatched. The CDR3 reads CASSQDGAGVTGEQFF. CDR3 sequence (DNA): TGCGCCAGCAGCCAAGATGGAGCGGGGGTCACCGGGGAGCAGTTCTTC.

The chain employs TRBV6-6 and TRBJ1-5; D perhaps matches TRBD1 (5 bases). V was pared by 0 bases and J by 4 bases, with 10 bases between. The germline V gene encodes CDR1 MNHNY and CDR2 SVGAGI (reference sequence). The CDR3 totals 15 residues. CDR3 sequence: CASSYSRGLNQPQHF. The CDR3 DNA reads TGTGCCAGCAGTTACTCGAGGGGACTAAATCAGCCCCAGCATTTT.

This clonotype was observed a few times. V usage is TRBV19 and J usage is TRBJ1-2; 7 nucleotides match TRBD1. CDR1 is LNHDA, CDR2 SQIVND, per germline (reference sequence). The V segment lost 3 bases and the J segment 6 bases; nucleotides outside the gene matches: 16. This CDR3 region has 17 residues. The CDR3 DNA is TGTGCCAGTAGTATTCATCCCTCACGGGACAGAACTAATGGCTACACCTTC. Protein product: CASSIHPSRDRTNGYTF.

The chain combines TRBV28 with TRBJ1-2, with TRBD1 matching over 11 bases. The V gene's germline CDR1 is MDHEN and CDR2 SYDVKM. This CDR3 is 16 amino acids long. V gave up 5 bases and J gave up 4 bases; unmatched junction bases: 9. The DNA for the CDR3 is TGTGCCAGCAGTACAGGACAGGGGGCTAGTATCTATGGCTACACCTTC. Amino acids: CASSTGQGASIYGYTF.

The chain links TRBV5-1 to TRBJ1-1; 8 bases match TRBD1. The CDR3 extends over 16 amino acids. The germline CDR1 and CDR2 sequences are SGHRS and YFSETQ. Trimming took 0 bases from V and 11 from J; bases not matched to a gene: 15. Written as DNA, the CDR3 is TGCGCCAGCAGCTTGGGTTCGACAGGGGTTAATGTAATGGCTTTCTTT. The encoded protein is CASSLGSTGVNVMAFF.